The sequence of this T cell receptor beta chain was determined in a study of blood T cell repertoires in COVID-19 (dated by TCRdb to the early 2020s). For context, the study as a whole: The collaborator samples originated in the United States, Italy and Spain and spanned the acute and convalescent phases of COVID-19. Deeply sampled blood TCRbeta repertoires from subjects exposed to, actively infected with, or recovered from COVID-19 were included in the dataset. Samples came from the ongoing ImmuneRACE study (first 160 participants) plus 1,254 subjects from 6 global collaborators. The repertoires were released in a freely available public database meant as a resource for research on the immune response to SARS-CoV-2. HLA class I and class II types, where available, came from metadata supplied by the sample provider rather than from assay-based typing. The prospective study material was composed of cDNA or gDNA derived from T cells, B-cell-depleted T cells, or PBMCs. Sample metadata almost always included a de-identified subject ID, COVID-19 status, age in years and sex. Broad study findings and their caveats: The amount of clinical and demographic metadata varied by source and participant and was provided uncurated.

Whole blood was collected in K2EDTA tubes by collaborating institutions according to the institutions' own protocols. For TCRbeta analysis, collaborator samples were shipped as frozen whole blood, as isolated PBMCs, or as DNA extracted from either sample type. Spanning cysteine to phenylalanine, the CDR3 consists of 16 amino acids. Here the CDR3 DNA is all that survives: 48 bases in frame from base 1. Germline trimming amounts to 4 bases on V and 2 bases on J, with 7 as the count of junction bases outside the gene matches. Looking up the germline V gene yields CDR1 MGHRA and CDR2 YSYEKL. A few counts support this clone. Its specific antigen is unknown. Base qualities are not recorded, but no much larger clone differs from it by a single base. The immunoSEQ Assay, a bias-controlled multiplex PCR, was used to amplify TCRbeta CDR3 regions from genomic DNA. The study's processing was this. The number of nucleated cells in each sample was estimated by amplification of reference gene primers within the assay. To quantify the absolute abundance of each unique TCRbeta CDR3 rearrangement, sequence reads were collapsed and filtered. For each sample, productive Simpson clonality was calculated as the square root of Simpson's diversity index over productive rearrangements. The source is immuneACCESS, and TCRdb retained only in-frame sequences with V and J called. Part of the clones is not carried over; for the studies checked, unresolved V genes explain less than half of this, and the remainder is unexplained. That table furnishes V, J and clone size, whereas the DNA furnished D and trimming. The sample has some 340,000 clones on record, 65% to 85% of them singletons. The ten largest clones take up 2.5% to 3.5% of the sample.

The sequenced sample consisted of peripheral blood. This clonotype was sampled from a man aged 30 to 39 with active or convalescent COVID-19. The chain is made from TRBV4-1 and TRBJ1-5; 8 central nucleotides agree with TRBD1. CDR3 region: CASSPADRGGNQPQHF. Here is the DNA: TGCGCCAGCAGCCCAGCAGACAGGGGAGGCAATCAGCCCCAGCATTTT.